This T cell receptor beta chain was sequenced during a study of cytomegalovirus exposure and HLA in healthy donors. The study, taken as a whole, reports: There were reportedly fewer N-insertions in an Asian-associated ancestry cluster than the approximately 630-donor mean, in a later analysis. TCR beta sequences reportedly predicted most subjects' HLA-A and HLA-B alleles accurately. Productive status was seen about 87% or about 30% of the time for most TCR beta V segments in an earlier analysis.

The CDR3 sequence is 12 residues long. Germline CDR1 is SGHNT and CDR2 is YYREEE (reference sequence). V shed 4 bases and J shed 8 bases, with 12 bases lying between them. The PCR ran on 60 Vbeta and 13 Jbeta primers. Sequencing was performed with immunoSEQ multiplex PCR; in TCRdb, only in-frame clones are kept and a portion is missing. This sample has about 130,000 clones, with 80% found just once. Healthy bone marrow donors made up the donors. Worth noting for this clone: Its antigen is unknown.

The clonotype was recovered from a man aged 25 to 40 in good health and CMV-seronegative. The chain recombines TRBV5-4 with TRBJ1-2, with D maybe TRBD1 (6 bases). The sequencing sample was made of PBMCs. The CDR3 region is CASSPTGRGYTF. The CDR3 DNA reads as TGTGCCAGCAGCCCTACAGGGCGAGGCTACACCTTC.